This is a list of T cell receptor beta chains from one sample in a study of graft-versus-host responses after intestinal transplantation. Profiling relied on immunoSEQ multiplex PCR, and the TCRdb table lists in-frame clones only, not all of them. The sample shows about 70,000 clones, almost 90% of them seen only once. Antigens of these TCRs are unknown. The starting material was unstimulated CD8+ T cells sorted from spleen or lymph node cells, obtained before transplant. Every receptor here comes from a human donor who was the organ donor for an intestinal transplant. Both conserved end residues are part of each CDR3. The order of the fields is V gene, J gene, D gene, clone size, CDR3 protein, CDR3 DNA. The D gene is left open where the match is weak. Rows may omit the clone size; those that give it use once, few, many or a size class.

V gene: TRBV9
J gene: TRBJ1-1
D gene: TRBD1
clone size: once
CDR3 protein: CASSLTGQHTEAFF
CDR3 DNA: TGTGCCAGCAGCTTGACAGGGCAACACACTGAAGCTTTCTTT

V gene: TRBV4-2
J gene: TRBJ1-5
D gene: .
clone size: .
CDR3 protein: CASSPDSYSNQPQHF
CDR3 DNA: TGTGCCAGCAGCCCGGACAGTTATAGCAATCAGCCCCAGCATTTT

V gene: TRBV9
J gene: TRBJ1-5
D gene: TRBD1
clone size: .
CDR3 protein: CASSGQGGNQPQHF
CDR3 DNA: TGTGCCAGCAGCGGACAGGGAGGCAATCAGCCCCAGCATTTT

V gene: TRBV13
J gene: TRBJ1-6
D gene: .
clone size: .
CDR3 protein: CASSPPQGSYNSPLHF
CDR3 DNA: TGTGCCAGCAGCCCCCCCCAGGGCTCCTATAATTCACCCCTCCACTTT

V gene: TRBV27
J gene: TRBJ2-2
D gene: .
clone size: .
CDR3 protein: CASSFRGLRELFF
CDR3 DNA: TGTGCCAGCAGTTTTCGGGGACTGCGGGAGCTGTTTTTT

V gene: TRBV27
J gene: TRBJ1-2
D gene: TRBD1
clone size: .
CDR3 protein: CASSLTGNYGYTF
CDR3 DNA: TGTGCCAGCAGCCTGACAGGGAACTATGGCTACACCTTC

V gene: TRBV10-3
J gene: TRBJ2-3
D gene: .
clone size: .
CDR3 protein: CAISDDRGLTDTQYF
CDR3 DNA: TGTGCCATCAGTGATGATAGGGGACTCACAGATACGCAGTATTTT

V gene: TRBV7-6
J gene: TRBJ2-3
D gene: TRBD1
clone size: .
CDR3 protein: CASSFHPQGADTQYF
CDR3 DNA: TGTGCCAGCAGCTTTCACCCCCAGGGGGCGGATACGCAGTATTTT

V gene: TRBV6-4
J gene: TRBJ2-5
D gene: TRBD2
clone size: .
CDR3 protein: CASSVEAGETQYF
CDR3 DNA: TGTGCCAGCAGTGTCGAAGCGGGGGAGACCCAGTACTTC

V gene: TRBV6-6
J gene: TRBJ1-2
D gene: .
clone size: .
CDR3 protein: CASTGELQAGNYGYTF
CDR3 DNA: TGTGCCAGCACCGGAGAATTACAAGCAGGGAACTATGGCTACACCTTC

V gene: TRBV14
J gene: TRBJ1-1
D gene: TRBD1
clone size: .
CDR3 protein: CASSEEQGAHTEAFF
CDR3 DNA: TGTGCCAGCAGCGAAGAACAGGGGGCCCACACTGAAGCTTTCTTT

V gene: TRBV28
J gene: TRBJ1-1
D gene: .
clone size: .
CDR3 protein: CASRGHSNTEAFF
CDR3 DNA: TGTGCCAGCAGGGGACACTCGAACACTGAAGCTTTCTTT

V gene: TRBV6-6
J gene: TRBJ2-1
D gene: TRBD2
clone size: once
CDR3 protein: CASRPSTLAGADEQFF
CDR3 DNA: TGTGCCAGCAGACCCTCTACACTAGCGGGGGCCGATGAGCAGTTCTTC

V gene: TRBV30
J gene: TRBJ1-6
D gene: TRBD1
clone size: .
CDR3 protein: CAWTTGAGSPLHF
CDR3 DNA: TGTGCCTGGACTACAGGGGCGGGTTCACCCCTCCACTTT

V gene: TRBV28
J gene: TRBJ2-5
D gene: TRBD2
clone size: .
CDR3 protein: CASSLLAGGEETQYF
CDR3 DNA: TGTGCCAGCAGTTTACTAGCGGGGGGGGAAGAGACCCAGTACTTC

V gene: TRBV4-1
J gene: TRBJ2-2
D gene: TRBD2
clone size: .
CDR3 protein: CASSHLAGGPATGELFF
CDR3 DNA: TGCGCCAGCAGCCACTTAGCGGGGGGGCCGGCGACCGGGGAGCTGTTTTTT

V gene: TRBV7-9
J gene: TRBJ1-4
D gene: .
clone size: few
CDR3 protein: CASSPNSGIANEKLFF
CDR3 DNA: TGTGCCAGCAGCCCCAACTCAGGGATTGCTAATGAAAAACTGTTTTTT

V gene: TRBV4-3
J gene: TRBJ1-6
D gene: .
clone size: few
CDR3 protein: CASSQDADSPLHF
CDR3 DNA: TGCGCCAGCAGCCAAGATGCAGATTCACCCCTCCACTTT

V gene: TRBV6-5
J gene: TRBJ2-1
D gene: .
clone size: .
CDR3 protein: CASSFMAGAREQFF
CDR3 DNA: TGTGCCAGCAGTTTTATGGCGGGGGCCCGGGAACAGTTCTTC

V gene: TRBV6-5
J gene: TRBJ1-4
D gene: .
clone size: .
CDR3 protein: CAAGLRESEKLFF
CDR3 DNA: TGTGCCGCAGGTCTGAGGGAGAGTGAAAAACTGTTTTTT

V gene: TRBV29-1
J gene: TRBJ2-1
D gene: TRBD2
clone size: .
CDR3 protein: CSAVAGGGFYNEQFF
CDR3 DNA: TGCAGCGCCGTAGCGGGGGGGGGATTCTACAATGAGCAGTTCTTC

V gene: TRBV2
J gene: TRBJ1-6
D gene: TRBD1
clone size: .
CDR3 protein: CASSEAGMGQINSPLHF
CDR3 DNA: TGTGCCAGCAGTGAAGCCGGAATGGGACAGATTAATTCACCCCTCCACTTT

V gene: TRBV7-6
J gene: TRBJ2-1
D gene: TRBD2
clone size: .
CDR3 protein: CASSHHTSGAPTEQFF
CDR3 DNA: TGTGCCAGCAGCCACCACACTAGCGGGGCGCCTACGGAGCAGTTCTTC

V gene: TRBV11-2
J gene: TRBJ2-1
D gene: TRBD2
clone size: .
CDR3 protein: CASSLEASGDNEQFF
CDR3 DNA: TGTGCCAGCAGCTTAGAAGCTAGCGGGGACAATGAGCAGTTCTTC

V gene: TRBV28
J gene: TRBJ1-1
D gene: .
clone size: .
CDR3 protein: CASPEGFF
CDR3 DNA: TGTGCCAGCCCCGAGGGTTTCTTT

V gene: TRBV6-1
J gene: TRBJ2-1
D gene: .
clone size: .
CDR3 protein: CASSPRTDNEQFF
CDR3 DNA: TGTGCCAGCAGTCCCCGGACAGACAATGAGCAGTTCTTC

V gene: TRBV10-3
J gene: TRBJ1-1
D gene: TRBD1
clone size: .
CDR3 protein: CAISESRGLNTEAFF
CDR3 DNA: TGTGCCATCAGTGAGTCCAGGGGGCTGAACACTGAAGCTTTCTTT

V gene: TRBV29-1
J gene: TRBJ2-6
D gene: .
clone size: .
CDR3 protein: CSVEASSGANVLTF
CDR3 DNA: TGCAGCGTTGAAGCCAGCTCTGGGGCCAACGTCCTGACTTTC

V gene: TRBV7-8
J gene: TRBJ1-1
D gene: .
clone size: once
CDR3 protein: CASPPEGGIGMNTEAFF
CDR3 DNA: TGTGCCAGCCCCCCCGAGGGAGGGATTGGGATGAACACTGAAGCTTTCTTT

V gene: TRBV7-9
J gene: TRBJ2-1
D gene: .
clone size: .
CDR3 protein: CASSLVGGGYEQFF
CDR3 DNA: TGTGCCAGCAGCTTAGTGGGAGGGGGGTATGAGCAGTTCTTC

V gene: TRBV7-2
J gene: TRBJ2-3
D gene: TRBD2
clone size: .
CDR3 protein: CASSPTSGGRGTDTQYF
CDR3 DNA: TGTGCCAGCAGCCCGACCAGCGGGGGGCGGGGCACAGATACGCAGTATTTT

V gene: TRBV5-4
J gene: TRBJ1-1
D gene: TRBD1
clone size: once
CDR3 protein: CASSLGGTGGTEAFF
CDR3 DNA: TGTGCCAGCAGCTTGGGTGGGACAGGGGGCACTGAAGCTTTCTTT

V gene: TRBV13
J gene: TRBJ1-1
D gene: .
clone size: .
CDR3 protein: CASRPTGTTEAFF
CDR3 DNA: TGTGCCAGCAGGCCCACAGGGACCACTGAAGCTTTCTTT

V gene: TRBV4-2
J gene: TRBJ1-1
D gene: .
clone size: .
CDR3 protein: CASSQEQGEYSEAFF
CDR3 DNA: TGTGCCAGCAGCCAAGAGCAGGGTGAGTACTCTGAAGCTTTCTTT

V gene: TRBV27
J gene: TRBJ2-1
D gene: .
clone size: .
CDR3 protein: CASSLDYTPGTGVFF
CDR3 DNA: TGTGCCAGCAGTTTAGATTACACCCCCGGGACTGGGGTGTTCTTC

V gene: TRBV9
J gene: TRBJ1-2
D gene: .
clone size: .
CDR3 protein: CASSSSRRQTPTIGYTF
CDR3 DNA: TGTGCCAGCAGCTCCTCTCGGCGACAGACCCCAACTATTGGCTACACCTTC

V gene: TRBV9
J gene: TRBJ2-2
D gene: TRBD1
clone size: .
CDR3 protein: CASSVGTANTGELFF
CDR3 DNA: TGTGCCAGCAGCGTCGGGACAGCGAACACCGGGGAGCTGTTTTTT

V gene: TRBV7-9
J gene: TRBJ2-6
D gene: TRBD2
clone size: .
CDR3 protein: CASSLNRLGGVLTF
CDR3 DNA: TGTGCCAGCAGCTTAAATAGATTGGGGGGGGTCCTGACTTTC

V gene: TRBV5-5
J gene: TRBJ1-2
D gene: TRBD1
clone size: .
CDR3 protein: CASSRRQGTRYGYTF
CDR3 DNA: TGTGCCAGCAGTCGACGACAGGGGACCCGCTATGGCTACACCTTC

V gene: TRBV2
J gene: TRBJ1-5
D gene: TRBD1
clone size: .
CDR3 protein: CASEGIGTGTIYSNQPQHF
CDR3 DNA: TGTGCCAGCGAGGGGATAGGGACAGGGACCATTTATAGCAATCAGCCCCAGCATTTT

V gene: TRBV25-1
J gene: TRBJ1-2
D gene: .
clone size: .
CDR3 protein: CASSANRDQYGYTF
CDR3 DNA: TGTGCCAGCAGTGCCAACCGGGATCAGTATGGCTACACCTTC

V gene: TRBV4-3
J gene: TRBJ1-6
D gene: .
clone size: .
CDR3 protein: CASSHSAKTESPLHF
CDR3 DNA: TGCGCCAGCAGCCATTCTGCCAAAACAGAATCACCCCTCCACTTT